This entry lists 31 T cell receptor beta chains sequenced from one sample in a study of T cells in Graves' hyperthyroidism and ophthalmopathy. The investigators amplified TCR beta CDR3 regions from RNA transcripts. HTBI primers were employed in a first-round RT-PCR of the TCR CDR3. TCRdb fed the multiplex PCR reads into MiXCR, producing one record per CDR3 protein. Of 350,000 to 500,000 distinct CDR3 sequences detected, approximately 13% appear once; the ten largest clones hold about 4.9%. The sample comprised blood. These receptors were obtained from a woman aged 18-29 years with Graves' hyperthyroidism.

In its sample, this clonotype was seen many times. V is TRBV6-1 and J is TRBJ2-7; a possible D gene is TRBD2 (6 bases). The CDR3 loop spans 15 amino acids. Trimming stripped 2 bases from V and 2 bases from J, with 13 bases between. Germline loops: CDR1 MNHNS, CDR2 SASEGT. Here the CDR3 DNA reads TGTGCCAGCAGTGAAATAGCGGAAACCACCTACGAGCAGTACTTC. As protein: CASSEIAETTYEQYF.

The chain recombines TRBV20-1 with TRBJ1-5; maybe TRBD1 (5 bases). CDR3 length: 14 residues. Between the trimmed V and J ends, which lost 6 bases and 6 bases, there was a span of 18 bases. The germline V gene has CDR1 DFQATT and CDR2 SNEGSKA (reference sequence). CDR3 nucleotide sequence: TGCAGTGCCAGGAGGAGGTCAGGGAGTCAGCCCCAGCATTTT. Its translation is CSARRRSGSQPQHF.

This clonotype was seen ten or more times. The CDR3 spells CASSLNHPGELFF. The CDR3 DNA is TGTGCCAGCAGCTTGAATCATCCCGGGGAGCTGTTTTTT. This chain joins TRBV11-2 and TRBJ2-2, with D uncertain. CDR3 length: 13 residues. V was pared by 3 bases and J by 6 bases, with 8 bases between. In germline, CDR1 is SGHAT, CDR2 FQNNGV.

There are many counts of this clonotype. The chain joins TRBV20-1 to TRBJ2-7; 7 nucleotides align to TRBD2. The J segment lost 2 bases and the V segment lost 0 bases, leaving 7 bases of the junction unmatched. The germline V gene has CDR1 DFQATT and CDR2 SNEGSKA (reference sequence). The CDR3 sequence is 15 residues long. The CDR3 nucleotides read TGCAGTGCTAGAGATCCAGGAGCGGGACCCTACGAGCAGTACTTC. Protein product: CSARDPGAGPYEQYF.

This clonotype has ten or more counts. This chain links TRBV4-1 with TRBJ2-7, with a weak D call TRBD1 (6 bases). The germline CDR1 and CDR2 sequences are MGHRA and YSYEKL. The V and J ends lost 0 bases and 2 bases respectively, with 11 bases between them. This CDR3 is built from 15 residues. The CDR3, as DNA: TGCGCCAGCAGCCAAGAGAACAGGGCGGCCTACGAGCAGTACTTC. It translates to CASSQENRAAYEQYF.

This clonotype appeared a few times. The V call is TRBV30, the J call TRBJ2-1, with 8 positions matching TRBD2. J lost 0 bases, V lost 6 bases, and 7 bases had no gene match. Germline lookup yields CDR1 GTSNPN and CDR2 SVGIG (reference sequence). CDR3 size: 15 residues. Here the CDR3 reads CACTLAAASYNEQFF. DNA of the CDR3: TGTGCCTGCACACTAGCGGCGGCCTCCTACAATGAGCAGTTCTTC.

This clonotype was seen at least ten times. The chain carries TRBV6-2 or TRBV6-3 and TRBJ2-3, with a weak D call TRBD2 (5 bases). The germline V and J ends were trimmed by 0 bases and 4 bases, with 8 bases remaining between them. The CDR3 extends over 14 amino acids. Germline V lookup: CDR1 MNHEY, CDR2 SVGEGT. The CDR3 coding sequence is TGTGCCAGCAGTTACTCGGGAGAAGCAGATACGCAGTATTTT. Translated, it gives CASSYSGEADTQYF.

This CDR3 is CASSLFTGAQRVTEAFF. For the CDR3, the DNA is TGTGCCAGCAGTTTATTTACAGGGGCACAAAGGGTCACTGAAGCTTTCTTT. The rearrangement uses TRBV28 and TRBJ1-1; 7 bases map to TRBD1. V was clipped by 1 base and J by 4 bases; unmatched bases: 12. The CDR3 loop spans 17 amino acids. Per the germline V gene, CDR1 is MDHEN and CDR2 is SYDVKM.

This clonotype was recorded many times. The V and J genes are TRBV7-6 and TRBJ2-5, with a possible D match to TRBD2 (5 bases). Trimming pared 0 bases from V and 5 bases from J, leaving 16 bases between. The CDR3 sequence is 16 residues long. Germline lookup yields CDR1 SGHVS and CDR2 FNYEAQ. CDR3: CASSLALGEGQETQYF. The DNA for the CDR3 is TGTGCCAGCAGCTTAGCGTTGGGAGAGGGCCAGGAGACCCAGTACTTC.

This rearrangement joins TRBV9 to TRBJ2-2, with TRBD2 identical over 11 bases. CDR1 and CDR2 from the germline V gene are SGDLS and YYNGEE. Unmatched junction bases numbered 6, after V lost 4 bases and J lost 4 bases. The CDR3 runs 16 residues. The CDR3 DNA reads TGTGCCAGCAGCCTTAGCGGGAGGGCCGGCACCGGGGAGCTGTTTTTT. Translated, it gives CASSLSGRAGTGELFF.

This chain joins TRBV3-1 and TRBJ2-1; 9 bases line up with TRBD1. There are 16 residues in the CDR3. The V gene's germline CDR1 is LGHDT and CDR2 YNNKEL (reference sequence). V lost 1 base, J lost 6 bases, and 7 bases stayed unmatched. CDR3 DNA: TGTGCCAGCAGCCAAGCGGACAGGGGCAGTTCCAATGAGCAGTTCTTC. It specifies CASSQADRGSSNEQFF.

This clonotype showed up many times. The V and J genes are TRBV6-2 or TRBV6-3 and TRBJ2-7; D is undetermined. Germline V gene lookup returns CDR1 MNHEY and CDR2 SVGEGT. CDR3 size: 14 residues. Between the trimmed V and J ends, which lost 5 bases and 1 base, there was a span of 12 bases. The CDR3 reads CASSPAFVSYEQYF. CDR3 bases: TGTGCCAGCAGTCCGGCTTTCGTATCCTACGAGCAGTACTTC.

This clonotype appeared a few times. A read error may account for a junction end that differs from germline. The chain has TRBV6-4 and TRBJ1-5; 9 bases agree with TRBD1. The CDR3 is 17 amino acids. Per the germline V gene, CDR1 is MRHNA and CDR2 is SNTAGT. In DNA, the CDR3 is TGTGCCAGCAGTTACTCGGGCGACAGGGGGACAAATCAGCCCCAGCATTTT. This sequence encodes CASSYSGDRGTNQPQHF.

This clonotype was counted a single time. A much larger clone sits a single nucleotide away, making a read error possible. The V and J genes are TRBV9 and TRBJ1-3; 8 bases map to TRBD1. V lost 4 bases, J lost 4 bases, and 4 bases stayed unmatched. Germline V gene sequence: CDR1 SGDLS, CDR2 YYNGEE. CDR3 length equals 14 residues. Here the CDR3 DNA reads TGTGCCAGCAGCTTCGGGACAGGCGGAAACACCATATATTTT. This translates into CASSFGTGGNTIYF. The complete variable domain, with remaining parts taken from reference TRBV9 and TRBJ1-3, reads DSGVTQTPKHLITATGQRVTLRCSPRSGDLSVYWYQQSLDQGLQFLIQYYNGEERAKGNILERFSAQQFPDLHSELNLSSLELGDSALYFCASSFGTGGNTIYFGEGSWLTVV.

This clonotype came up a few times. The rearrangement joins TRBV25-1 to TRBJ2-5; D perhaps matches TRBD1 (5 bases). CDR3 size: 15 residues. CDR1 MGHDK and CDR2 SYGVNS come from the germline V gene. The ends were cut back, 0 bases at V and 2 bases at J, with 10 bases in the middle. CDR3 in DNA: TGTGCCAGCAGTGAATATGCGACAGTACAAGAGACCCAGTACTTC. This sequence encodes CASSEYATVQETQYF.

This clonotype showed up many times. The chain links TRBV29-1 to TRBJ2-7; no definite D call. The CDR3 extends over 12 amino acids. CDR1 is SQVTM and CDR2 is ANQGSEA in the germline V gene. The V and J ends lost 5 bases and 5 bases respectively, with 13 bases between them. CDR3 residues: CSVRPGAHEQYF. The CDR3 DNA reads TGCAGCGTTCGTCCAGGAGCCCACGAGCAGTACTTC.

This clonotype was counted ten times or more. V and J are TRBV28 and TRBJ2-3, with D perhaps matching TRBD2 (5 bases). The germline V gene encodes CDR1 MDHEN and CDR2 SYDVKM. This CDR3 comprises 15 residues. With 4 bases removed from V and 2 bases from J, the gap between germline ends came to 13 bases. Here the CDR3 reads CASSSSGYDTDTQYF. CDR3 in DNA: TGTGCCAGCAGTTCGTCGGGATATGACACAGATACGCAGTATTTT.

This clonotype was detected a few times. The V and J genes are TRBV9 and TRBJ2-2, with unresolved D. V was pared by 1 base and J by 6 bases, with 4 bases between. Germline CDR1 SGDLS, CDR2 YYNGEE. This CDR3 has 12 amino acids. CDR3 amino acids: CASSVIAGELFF. CDR3 sequence (DNA): TGTGCCAGCAGCGTAATAGCCGGGGAGCTGTTTTTT.

This clonotype was counted only a few times. The chain employs TRBV3-1 and TRBJ2-5, with 7 nucleotides matching TRBD1. CDR1 is LGHDT and CDR2 is YNNKEL in the germline V gene (reference sequence). Trimming removed 4 bases from V and 2 bases from J; junction bases left unmatched: 7. CDR3 length equals 15 residues. The CDR3 coding sequence is TGTGCCAGCAGCCTCCGGACAGGACAACAAGAGACCCAGTACTTC. This gives the protein CASSLRTGQQETQYF.

The J gene is TRBJ2-7, the V gene TRBV7-9; maybe TRBD2 (5 bases). Trimming removed 2 bases at V and 7 bases at J, with 18 bases between. Germline CDR1 SEHNR, CDR2 FQNEAQ (reference sequence). The CDR3 spans 15 residues. CDR3 sequence: CASSLTSLGLGEQYF. The CDR3, as DNA: TGTGCCAGCAGCTTAACTAGTCTCGGATTGGGGGAGCAGTACTTC.

This clonotype was detected many times. The CDR3 coding sequence is TGCAGTGCTAGAGATTTTTTGGGGCTAGGGAAAGTGGGCAATCAGCCCCAGCATTTT. Its translation: CSARDFLGLGKVGNQPQHF. V and J are TRBV20-1 and TRBJ1-5, with D perhaps matching TRBD1 (5 bases). The V end lost 0 bases, the J end lost 2 bases, and 23 bases lay between the germline ends. The CDR3 totals 19 residues. Germline assignment: CDR1 DFQATT and CDR2 SNEGSKA (reference sequence).

This clonotype was counted many times. The gene calls are TRBV9 and TRBJ2-7; D not resolved. V gave up 0 bases and J gave up 3 bases, with 13 bases separating them. CDR3 size: 15 residues. CDR1 and CDR2 from the germline V gene are SGDLS and YYNGEE. In DNA, the CDR3 is TGTGCCAGCAGCGTAGAGGTTACGGCGGACTACGAGCAGTACTTC. Its protein product is CASSVEVTADYEQYF.

In this sample, this clonotype turned up many times. V is TRBV6-1 and J is TRBJ2-3; TRBD2 might be the D (5 bases). The CDR3 runs to 15 residues. CDR1 is MNHNS and CDR2 is SASEGT in the germline V gene. V was pared by 4 bases and J by 0 bases, with 11 bases between. CDR3 region: CASSAGGGSTDTQYF. The DNA for the CDR3 is TGTGCCAGCAGTGCGGGCGGCGGGAGCACAGATACGCAGTATTTT.

This chain joins TRBV30 and TRBJ2-2; D tentatively reads TRBD1 or TRBD2 (5 bases each). Trimming removed 2 bases from V and 3 bases from J, with 13 bases in between. Germline CDR1 and CDR2: GTSNPN and SVGIG (reference sequence). CDR3 length: 15 amino acids. The CDR3 loop reads CAWSSQGDDTGELFF. CDR3 coding DNA: TGTGCCTGGAGTAGTCAGGGAGACGACACCGGGGAGCTGTTTTTT.

V and J are TRBV11-2 and TRBJ2-5, with 10 bases identical to TRBD1. This CDR3 has 15 residues. The ends lost 3 bases at V and 2 bases at J; junction bases unmatched: 3. The germline V gene has CDR1 SGHAT and CDR2 FQNNGV. In DNA, the CDR3 is TGTGCCAGCAGCTTCAGGACAGGGGGACAAGAGACCCAGTACTTC. This encodes CASSFRTGGQETQYF.

The chain joins TRBV30 to TRBJ1-1, with 7 nucleotides matching TRBD1. With V trimmed by 5 bases and J by 1 base, 4 bases remained unmatched. The V gene's germline CDR1 is GTSNPN and CDR2 SVGIG (reference sequence). The CDR3 runs to 13 residues. The CDR3 reads CAWAGTENTEAFF. The DNA for the CDR3 is TGTGCCTGGGCCGGGACAGAGAACACTGAAGCTTTCTTT.

The V and J genes are TRBV10-3 and TRBJ2-7; 12 nucleotides agree with TRBD2. J lost 4 bases, V lost 0 bases, and 4 bases had no gene match. The CDR3 has 16 residues. Germline V CDR1 and CDR2: ENHRY, SYGVKD. CDR3 protein: CAISESTSGRLYEQYF. Written as DNA, the CDR3 is TGTGCCATCAGTGAGTCGACTAGCGGGAGACTATACGAGCAGTACTTC.

The genes are TRBV28 and TRBJ2-5; 16 nucleotides align to TRBD2. The trim removed 5 bases at V and 5 bases at J, leaving 8 bases unmatched. The CDR3 spans 17 residues. In germline, CDR1 is MDHEN, CDR2 SYDVKM. For the CDR3, the DNA is TGTGCCAGCAGTCCACCGGGACTAGCGGGAGGGTCGGAGACCCAGTACTTC. This translates into CASSPPGLAGGSETQYF.

This clonotype was counted only a few times. This sequence joins TRBV15 and TRBJ1-1; D is unresolved. Trimming took 3 bases from V and 1 from J, leaving 9 bases between them. Germline values: CDR1 LNHNV, CDR2 YYDKDF (reference sequence). The CDR3 has 14 residues. The DNA of the CDR3 is TGTGCCACCAGCAGGGCACTGGGGAACACTGAAGCTTTCTTT. The encoded protein is CATSRALGNTEAFF.

This clonotype was recorded a few times. V gene TRBV18 combines with J gene TRBJ2-1; no definite D call. Trimming pared 2 bases from V and 2 bases from J, leaving 16 bases between. The CDR3 runs 17 residues. In germline, CDR1 is KGHSH, CDR2 LQKENI. This chain's CDR3 is CASSPGFDGVPYNEQFF. In DNA form, the CDR3 reads TGTGCCAGCTCACCAGGGTTTGATGGGGTTCCCTACAATGAGCAGTTCTTC.

The table lists this clonotype with many counts. The J gene is TRBJ2-3, the V gene TRBV5-6, with 9 bases aligning to TRBD2. Unmatched junction bases numbered 11, after V lost 3 bases and J lost 3 bases. CDR3 size: 17 residues. Germline CDR1 reads SGHDT; CDR2 reads YYEEEE. The CDR3 region is CASSSGTSKLSTDTQYF. The CDR3 DNA is TGTGCCAGCAGCTCCGGGACTAGCAAATTGAGTACAGATACGCAGTATTTT.